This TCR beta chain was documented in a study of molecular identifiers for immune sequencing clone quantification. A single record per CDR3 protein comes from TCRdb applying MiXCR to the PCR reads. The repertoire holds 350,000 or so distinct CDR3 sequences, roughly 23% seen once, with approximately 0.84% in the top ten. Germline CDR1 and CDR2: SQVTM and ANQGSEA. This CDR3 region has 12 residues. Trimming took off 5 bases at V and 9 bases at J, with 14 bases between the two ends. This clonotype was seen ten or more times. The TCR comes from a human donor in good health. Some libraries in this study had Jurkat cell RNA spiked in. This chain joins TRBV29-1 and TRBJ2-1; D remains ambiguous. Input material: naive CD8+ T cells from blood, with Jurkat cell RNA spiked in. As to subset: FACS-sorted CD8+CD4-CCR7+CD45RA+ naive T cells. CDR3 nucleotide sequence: TGCAGCGTTCTCCTACCCGCCGGTGAGCAGTTCTTC. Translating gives CSVLLPAGEQFF.